Shown below are 29 T cell receptor beta chains from a single sample sequenced in a study of T cell responses to AZD1222 COVID-19 vaccine. Libraries were prepared by immunoSEQ multiplex PCR; TCRdb keeps only in-frame clonotypes and omits some of them. The data contain over 150,000 clones, 80% to 90% of them singletons. Material: peripheral blood, obtained 28 days after the second AZD1222 dose. These receptors were obtained from an adult who received the AZD1222 COVID-19 vaccine.

This clone turned up a few times. The chain employs TRBV19 and TRBJ1-3; D is possibly TRBD1 (6 bases). Per the germline V gene, CDR1 is LNHDA and CDR2 is SQIVND (reference sequence). V lost 5 bases and J lost 3, with 14 bases in between. The CDR3 has 15 amino acids. CDR3 sequence (DNA): TGTGCCAGTAGTCCCCAGGGGAGAGATGGAAACACCATATATTTT. Its protein product is CASSPQGRDGNTIYF. Looking up the rest from reference TRBV19 and TRBJ1-3 gives the full variable domain: DGGITQSPKYLFRKEGQNVTLSCEQNLNHDAMYWYRQDPGQGLRLIYYSQIVNDFQKGDIAEGYSVSREKKESFPLTVTSAQKNPTAFYLCASSPQGRDGNTIYFGEGSWLTVV.

The chain has TRBV6-5 and TRBJ2-1, with TRBD2 matching over 14 bases. CDR1 and CDR2 from the germline V gene are MNHEY and SVGAGI. This CDR3 region has 15 residues. The junction had 5 bases not matched to a gene; V was cut back by 4 bases and J by 9 bases. The CDR3 loop reads CASSWGLAGVGEQFF. CDR3 bases: TGTGCCAGCAGTTGGGGACTAGCGGGGGTGGGTGAGCAGTTCTTC.

The chain links TRBV6-5 to TRBJ2-7; 10 nucleotides match TRBD1. Germline values: CDR1 MNHEY, CDR2 SVGAGI. The CDR3 spans 14 residues. V lost 5 bases and J lost 4; bases outside the gene matches: 5. The CDR3 region is CASSPGQGKYEQYF. Here the CDR3 DNA reads TGTGCCAGCAGTCCGGGACAGGGGAAGTACGAGCAGTACTTC.

The gene calls are TRBV5-1 and TRBJ1-4; D not certain. V was shortened by 1 base and J by 7 bases, with 11 bases between the two germline ends. CDR1 and CDR2 (germline): SGHRS, YFSETQ. The CDR3 sequence is 14 residues long. The CDR3 loop reads CASSLRGIGEKLFF. Written as DNA, the CDR3 is TGCGCCAGCAGCTTGAGAGGGATCGGTGAAAAACTGTTTTTT.

The genes are TRBV7-8 and TRBJ2-7, with 10 bases that match TRBD2. Trimming cost V 0 bases and J 3 bases; bases outside gene matches: 5. CDR1 is SGHVS, CDR2 FQNEAQ, per germline. The CDR3 sequence is 16 residues long. CDR3 DNA sequence: TGTGCCAGCAGCTTAGCGCCGGCTAGCGGGGGCTACGAGCAGTACTTC. It codes for CASSLAPASGGYEQYF.

The J gene is TRBJ2-3, the V gene TRBV7-3, with 8 nucleotides matching TRBD2. The CDR3 sequence is 13 residues long. CDR1 and CDR2 from the germline V gene are SGHTA and FQGTGA. After removal of 3 bases from V and 5 bases from J, the junction contained 1 base not matched to a gene. The CDR3: CASSLAGGDTQYF. CDR3 nucleotide sequence: TGTGCCAGCAGCTTGGCGGGGGGAGATACGCAGTATTTT.

V is TRBV9 and J is TRBJ2-3, with D unresolved. Germline assignment: CDR1 SGDLS and CDR2 YYNGEE. CDR3 length equals 15 residues. Trimming shortened V by 3 bases and J by 0 bases, and 11 bases separated the two germline ends. CDR3: CASSDARFSTDTQYF. The CDR3, as DNA: TGTGCCAGCAGCGACGCTAGGTTCAGCACAGATACGCAGTATTTT.

The V call is TRBV24-1, the J call TRBJ2-1, with 14 bases that match TRBD2. CDR1 is KGHDR, CDR2 SFDVKD, per germline. CDR3 length equals 17 residues. Losses at the gene ends were 3 bases for V and 4 bases for J; bases not matched to a gene: 4. The CDR3 here is CATSDTGTSGGYNEQFF. The CDR3 DNA reads TGTGCCACCAGTGATACCGGGACTAGCGGGGGATACAATGAGCAGTTCTTC.

The V call is TRBV30, the J call TRBJ1-2; D remains ambiguous. V was cut by 0 bases and J by 4 bases, with 15 bases left in between. This CDR3 is built from 15 residues. In germline, CDR1 is GTSNPN, CDR2 SVGIG (reference sequence). The CDR3 spells CAWSVLAAKIYGYTF. The CDR3 DNA follows: TGTGCCTGGAGTGTATTGGCAGCGAAGATCTATGGCTACACCTTC.

The chain recombines TRBV19 with TRBJ1-1; TRBD1 agrees at 9 bases. Germline V gene sequence: CDR1 LNHDA, CDR2 SQIVND (reference sequence). This CDR3 has 13 amino acids. The V and J ends lost 8 bases and 4 bases, in that order; junction bases with no gene match: 5. The CDR3 is CASSYRGLTEAFF. DNA for the CDR3: TGTGCCAGTTCCTACAGGGGGCTCACTGAAGCTTTCTTT.

The CDR3 here is CASGTGVNTEAFF. In nucleotides, the CDR3 is TGTGCCAGCGGAACAGGGGTGAACACTGAAGCTTTCTTT. This sequence joins TRBV19 and TRBJ1-1; 7 bases agree with TRBD1. This CDR3 has 13 amino acids. Per the germline V gene, CDR1 is LNHDA and CDR2 is SQIVND (reference sequence). V was clipped by 9 bases and J by 0 bases; unmatched bases: 4.

CDR3 residues: CASSSRSAGPEAFF. CDR3 nucleotides: TGTGCCAGCAGCTCGAGGAGCGCGGGACCCGAAGCTTTCTTT. V gene TRBV5-4 combines with J gene TRBJ1-1; maybe TRBD1 (5 bases). Germline-derived CDR1 and CDR2 are SGHNT and YYREEE (reference sequence). Trimming shortened V by 3 bases and J by 8 bases, and 17 bases separated the two germline ends. This CDR3 is 14 amino acids long.

This chain joins TRBV28 and TRBJ2-7, with D possibly matching TRBD1 (7 bases). Deletions cut 7 bases from V and 2 bases from J, with 15 bases between. The length of the CDR3 is 14 residues. Germline V gene lookup returns CDR1 MDHEN and CDR2 SYDVKM. The CDR3 bases are TGTGCCAGCACGGGGGACAGAGCTCCCTACGAGCAGTACTTC. Protein product: CASTGDRAPYEQYF.

The genes are TRBV4-1 and TRBJ2-5; 13 bases align to TRBD2. V was pared by 0 bases and J by 4 bases, with 8 bases of the junction left unmatched. Germline V lookup: CDR1 MGHRA, CDR2 YSYEKL. The CDR3 is 18 amino acids. The DNA of the CDR3 is TGCGCCAGCAGCCAAGATATCACTAGCGGGGGGGCCGGAGAGACCCAGTACTTC. This sequence encodes CASSQDITSGGAGETQYF.

This clone was recorded a few times. The genes are TRBV29-1 and TRBJ2-3; D gene unclear. V lost 3 bases and J 4 bases, leaving 5 bases between the germline ends. There are 11 residues in the CDR3. Germline V gene data show CDR1 as SQVTM and CDR2 as ANQGSEA. CDR3 sequence (DNA): TGCAGCGTTGACCGGGCAGATACGCAGTATTTT. Translation gives CSVDRADTQYF.

V is TRBV3-1 (or the pseudogene TRBV3-2) and J is TRBJ1-2, with D perhaps matching TRBD1 (5 bases). V gave up 4 bases and J gave up 3 bases, with 15 bases separating them. The CDR3 extends over 15 amino acids. Germline lookup yields CDR1 LGHDT and CDR2 YNNKEL (reference sequence). CDR3 region: CASSRRGRGYYGYTF. The CDR3 DNA follows: TGTGCCAGCAGCCGCCGCGGCCGGGGGTACTATGGCTACACCTTC.

The chain carries TRBV10-2 and TRBJ2-7, with D perhaps matching TRBD1 or TRBD2 (5 bases each). Germline-derived CDR1 and CDR2 are WSHSY and SAAADI. The V and J ends lost 6 bases and 0 bases respectively, with 15 bases between them. The CDR3 loop spans 15 amino acids. CDR3 sequence reads: CASSPWDLISYEQYF. The CDR3 bases are TGCGCCAGCAGCCCGTGGGACCTGATCTCCTACGAGCAGTACTTC.

The chain combines TRBV5-1 with TRBJ2-7; 8 bases line up with TRBD1. The ends lost 3 bases at V and 3 bases at J; junction bases unmatched: 11. Per the germline V gene, CDR1 is SGHRS and CDR2 is YFSETQ. The length of the CDR3 is 16 residues. CDR3 DNA sequence: TGCGCCAGCAGCTCCGGCCTACGGACAGGGAACTACGAGCAGTACTTC. It is translated as CASSSGLRTGNYEQYF. The whole variable domain, filled in from reference TRBV5-1 and TRBJ2-7, reads KAGVTQTPRYLIKTRGQQVTLSCSPISGHRSVSWYQQTPGQGLQFLFEYFSETQRNKGNFPGRFSGRQFSNSRSEMNVSTLELGDSALYLCASSSGLRTGNYEQYFGPGTRLTVT.

The J gene is TRBJ2-1, the V gene TRBV7-2, with 10 bases fitting TRBD2. Trimming removed 5 bases from V and 8 bases from J; junction bases left unmatched: 9. This CDR3 is built from 15 residues. CDR1 is SGHTA and CDR2 is FQGNSA in the germline V gene. The DNA for the CDR3 is TGTGCCAGCAGCATTAGCGGGGGGCCCATCGATGAGCAGTTCTTC. This encodes CASSISGGPIDEQFF.

The chain joins TRBV5-8 to TRBJ1-5, with TRBD1 identical over 8 bases. This CDR3 has 15 amino acids. In germline, CDR1 is SGHTS, CDR2 YDEGEE. V was clipped by 0 bases and J by 4 bases; unmatched bases: 3. The DNA of the CDR3 is TGTGCCAGCAGCTTGGACAGGGGGGGGAATCAGCCCCAGCATTTT. Translated: CASSLDRGGNQPQHF.

The chain carries TRBV6-1 and TRBJ2-6; 7 nucleotides agree with TRBD2. The CDR3 has 17 amino acids. J gave up 2 bases and V 2 bases, and 6 bases lay outside the gene matches. Germline-derived CDR1 and CDR2 are MNHNS and SASEGT. DNA for the CDR3: TGTGCCAGCAGTGAATATGCGGCGGGGGCTGGGGCCAACGTCCTGACTTTC. This codes for CASSEYAAGAGANVLTF.

The chain uses TRBV3-1 (or the pseudogene TRBV3-2) and TRBJ1-1, with D unclear. Germline CDR1 LGHDT, CDR2 YNNKEL (reference sequence). V was trimmed by 1 base and J by 3 bases, leaving 6 bases between them. The CDR3 sequence is 13 residues long. CDR3 protein: CASSQGRDTEAFF. The CDR3 DNA sequence: TGTGCCAGCAGCCAAGGACGGGACACTGAAGCTTTCTTT.

The genes are TRBV5-4 and TRBJ1-4; D is unclear. This CDR3 spans 15 amino acids. CDR1 and CDR2 (germline): SGHNT, YYREEE (reference sequence). The V gene lost 0 bases and the J gene lost 4 bases, with 10 bases spanning the gap. This CDR3 is CASSLGPDFNEKLFF. In DNA form, the CDR3 reads TGTGCCAGCAGCTTGGGTCCAGATTTTAATGAAAAACTGTTTTTT.

The V gene is TRBV15, the J gene TRBJ2-1, with TRBD1 matching 10 bases. The CDR3 runs to 17 residues. V was clipped by 5 bases and J by 7 bases; unmatched bases: 14. CDR1 is LNHNV, CDR2 YYDKDF, per germline (reference sequence). CDR3 coding DNA: TGTGCCACCAGCGCCCGTACGGGGACAGGGGTACGGAATGAGCAGTTCTTC. Its translation: CATSARTGTGVRNEQFF. The full variable domain, its missing parts supplied by reference TRBV15 and TRBJ2-1, is DAMVIQNPRYQVTQFGKPVTLSCSQTLNHNVMYWYQQKSSQAPKLLFHYYDKDFNNEADTPDNFQSRRPNTSFCFLDIRSPGLGDTAMYLCATSARTGTGVRNEQFFGPGTRLTVL.

In its sample, this clone was seen a few times. The rearrangement joins TRBV9 to TRBJ1-6, with 7 nucleotides matching TRBD1. Germline V gives CDR1 SGDLS, CDR2 YYNGEE. The CDR3 spans 14 residues. V lost 0 bases, J lost 10 bases, and 4 bases stayed unmatched. CDR3 amino acids: CASSVGQGESPLHF. The CDR3 DNA sequence: TGTGCCAGCAGCGTAGGACAGGGTGAATCACCCCTCCACTTT.

This chain joins TRBV12-5 and TRBJ1-5; a weak D match, TRBD1 (5 bases). The length of the CDR3 is 14 residues. The germline V and J ends were trimmed by 6 bases and 3 bases, with 12 bases remaining between them. Germline loops: CDR1 LGHNT, CDR2 FRNRAP. The CDR3 bases are TGTGCTAGTGGAACCGGGACCCACAATCAGCCCCAGCATTTT. This encodes CASGTGTHNQPQHF.

The chain carries TRBV6-5 and TRBJ2-1, with 7 bases matching TRBD2. Trimming removed 3 bases from V and 4 bases from J; junction bases left unmatched: 6. This CDR3 region has 15 residues. In germline, CDR1 is MNHEY, CDR2 SVGAGI. CDR3 loop: CASSYWPAGYNEQFF. DNA for the CDR3: TGTGCCAGCAGTTATTGGCCAGCGGGATACAATGAGCAGTTCTTC.

This chain links TRBV9 with TRBJ1-6; 8 nucleotides agree with TRBD1. The germline V gene has CDR1 SGDLS and CDR2 YYNGEE. This CDR3 is 15 amino acids long. Unmatched junction bases numbered 5, after V lost 4 bases and J lost 5 bases. The CDR3, as DNA: TGTGCCAGCAGCCCGTTGACAGGGGATAATTCACCCCTCCACTTT. It translates to CASSPLTGDNSPLHF.

J is TRBJ2-7 and V is TRBV29-1; D is undetermined. Germline CDR1 SQVTM, CDR2 ANQGSEA. The length of the CDR3 is 13 residues. The germline V and J ends were trimmed by 3 bases and 0 bases, with 9 bases remaining between them. The CDR3 loop reads CSVEATASYEQYF. The CDR3 DNA reads as TGCAGCGTTGAGGCAACGGCCTCCTACGAGCAGTACTTC.